The T cell receptor (beta chain) under discussion was sequenced for a study of blood T cell repertoires in COVID-19. Looking at the study overall: The United States, Italy and Spain provided the acute and convalescent COVID-19 samples. PBMCs, B-cell-depleted T cells, or T cells were the source of the cDNA or gDNA that made up the material.

Repertoires were generated with immunoSEQ multiplex PCR, while TCRdb's copy carries only in-frame clones and drops some. Of about 120,000 clones in the sample, just over 75% were seen once. Looked up from germline, CDR1 is MDHEN and CDR2 is SYDVKM. J was trimmed by 3 bases and V by 4 bases; bases with no gene match: 6. The CDR3 contains 14 residues. The TCR comes from an elderly woman with acute or convalescent COVID-19. The V and J genes are TRBV28 and TRBJ2-7, with 7 bases matching TRBD1. Sequenced input: peripheral blood. CDR3 residues: CASSSPGQSYEQYF. The CDR3 nucleotides read TGTGCCAGCAGTTCCCCGGGACAGAGCTACGAGCAGTACTTC.